The present entry profiles one T cell receptor beta chain with its context. Its specificity is not known. The sample has other DNA sequences that encode this CDR3 too. The ends lost 7 bases at V and 3 bases at J; junction bases unmatched: 8. The CDR3 contains 14 residues. From germline, CDR1 is MNHEY and CDR2 SMNVEV (reference sequence). The PCR employed 60 Vbeta primers together with 13 Jbeta primers. Libraries were prepared by immunoSEQ multiplex PCR; TCRdb keeps only in-frame clonotypes and omits some of them. The profile shows approximately 200,000 clones, 84% of them singletons. The source of the sample is a study of cytomegalovirus exposure and HLA in healthy donors. Study as a whole: Caucasian-associated ancestry cluster membership applied to around 76% of under 450 genotyped donors.

Study-level results: Earlier results showed most TCR beta V segments being productive about 87% or about 30% of the time. TCR beta chains numbering some 160 were designated cytomegalovirus-associated.

Source material: PBMCs. The chain couples TRBV27 to TRBJ1-1; 7 bases match TRBD1. This clonotype was sampled from a boy aged 5-17 years in good health and CMV-seronegative. In DNA, the CDR3 is TGTGCCAGCAACCCAAGGGGGCGGTACACTGAAGCTTTCTTT. Its protein is CASNPRGRYTEAFF.